This TCR beta chain emerged from a study of human T cells and chemical hapten exposure. Whole-study context: Chiefly female patients presented with alopecia areata, totalis or universalis. Findings of the study overall: Alopecia affecting every donor means their immune response may not match healthy people's.

MiXCR, run by TCRdb on the RACE reads, gives a single entry per CDR3 protein. The table records roughly 140,000 distinct CDR3 sequences, over 9.5% of them present only once. Per germline, CDR1 SNHLY and CDR2 FYNNEI. The V and J ends lost 7 bases and 11 bases, in that order; junction bases with no gene match: 7. The CDR3 extends over 13 amino acids. Documented time point: patch test 2, 6 weeks after DPC sensitization. Treatment noted: therapeutic diphenylcyclopropenone sensitization with weekly scalp DPC. This clonotype came up a few times. Its antigen remains unidentified. The sequence derives from a woman in her fifties or sixties with alopecia areata. Some clones in this sample may be carry-over from other donors' samples. The rearrangement joins TRBV2 to TRBJ2-7; 14 positions match TRBD2. The starting material was whole blood, obtained in connection with sensitization to the hapten diphenylcyclopropenone (DPC). CDR3 sequence: CASTIGTSGRKYF. The CDR3 DNA sequence: TGTGCCAGCACGATTGGGACTAGCGGGAGAAAGTACTTC.